This T cell receptor (beta chain) was sequenced in a study of blood T cell repertoires in COVID-19. Study at large: The origin of the acute and convalescent COVID-19 samples was the United States, Italy and Spain. Sources were T cells, B-cell-depleted T cells, or PBMCs; the material itself was cDNA or gDNA.

Per the authors' pipeline: Reference gene primers were amplified, and this amplification served to estimate nucleated cell counts. Profiled with immunoSEQ multiplex PCR; TCRdb holds only in-frame clones, not every one. V and J calls and clone size are as listed in that table; D and trimming were resolved from the DNA. The sample contains approximately 200,000 clones, about nine tenths of which appear only once. This CDR3 is 16 amino acids long. Trimming removed 7 bases from V and 5 bases from J; junction bases left unmatched: 11. The germline CDR1 and CDR2 sequences are MNHGY and SAAAGT. This clonotype originated in a man between 65 and 80 years old with active or convalescent COVID-19. The chain has TRBV6-8 and TRBJ1-4; 9 nucleotides agree with TRBD1. The sample was peripheral blood. CDR3 sequence: CASTRGQGSRNEKLFF. Here the CDR3 DNA reads TGTGCCAGCACAAGGGGACAGGGATCAAGGAATGAAAAACTGTTTTTT.